A selection of T cell receptor beta chains follows, all from one sample in a study of T-cell reconstitution after alpha-beta-depleted transplantation in children. TCRdb itself ran the PCR reads through MiXCR, one entry per CDR3 protein. This sample has 240,000 or so distinct CDR3 sequences, with around 7.8% found just once. Sample: PBMCs, mostly from graft donor cells, taken 180 days after TCRalphabeta/CD19-depleted stem cell transplant. These receptors were obtained from a male patient between 10 and 17 years old who had a stem cell transplant for acute lymphoblastic leukemia, so the T cells may come from the graft donor. Each CDR3 is given with its conserved first and last residue. A D gene is named only where the DNA matches it firmly. Size tells how often a clone was seen (once, few, many) or the class of an expanded clone, and some rows leave it out.

d_call: TRBD1; v_call: TRBV9; cdr3_length: 16; clone_size: once; j_call: TRBJ2-1; cdr3_nt: TGTGCCAGCAGCGTAGGTGGTGACAGGGGGCTAAATGAGCAGTTCTTC; cdr3_aa: CASSVGGDRGLNEQFF
d_call: TRBD2; v_call: TRBV3-1; cdr3_length: 15; clone_size: many; j_call: TRBJ2-4; cdr3_nt: TGTGCCAGCAGCCCCAATAGCGGGGCTAAAAACATTCAGTACTTC; cdr3_aa: CASSPNSGAKNIQYF
d_call: .; v_call: TRBV20-1; cdr3_length: 14; clone_size: medium-sized; j_call: TRBJ2-1; cdr3_nt: TGCAGTGCTAATCTGCATAGCTCCTACAATGAGCAGTTCTTC; cdr3_aa: CSANLHSSYNEQFF
d_call: .; v_call: TRBV6-2/TRBV6-3; cdr3_length: 15; clone_size: many; j_call: TRBJ1-5; cdr3_nt: TGTGCCAGCAGTCCCTGGAGGGGATGGAATCAGCCCCAGCATTTT; cdr3_aa: CASSPWRGWNQPQHF
d_call: .; v_call: TRBV7-9; cdr3_length: 15; clone_size: many; j_call: TRBJ1-2; cdr3_nt: TGTGCCAGCAGCTTAAGACAGGATCCTAACTATGGCTACACCTTC; cdr3_aa: CASSLRQDPNYGYTF
d_call: .; v_call: TRBV20-1; cdr3_length: 17; clone_size: .; j_call: TRBJ2-3; cdr3_nt: TGCAGTGCTAGAGATTGGTCTAGATCGGTCGTCACAGATACGCAGTATTTT; cdr3_aa: CSARDWSRSVVTDTQYF
d_call: TRBD1; v_call: TRBV12-3/TRBV12-4; cdr3_length: 19; clone_size: .; j_call: TRBJ1-5; cdr3_nt: TGTACCATCAGTTTAGCGACAGGGGGAATTTCTTTTAGCAATCAGCCCCAGCATTTT; cdr3_aa: CTISLATGGISFSNQPQHF
d_call: TRBD1; v_call: TRBV7-3; cdr3_length: 15; clone_size: many; j_call: TRBJ1-5; cdr3_nt: TGTGCCAGCAGCGGAGACAGGGGGCGACGGCAGCCCCAGCATTTT; cdr3_aa: CASSGDRGRRQPQHF
d_call: .; v_call: TRBV12-3/TRBV12-4; cdr3_length: 16; clone_size: many; j_call: TRBJ1-3; cdr3_nt: TGTGCCAGCAGCCCCATCGACTCCAGCTCTGGAAACACCATATATTTT; cdr3_aa: CASSPIDSSSGNTIYF
d_call: .; v_call: TRBV4-1; cdr3_length: 14; clone_size: many; j_call: TRBJ2-7; cdr3_nt: TGCGCCAGCAGCCAAGTATCAGGGACCTACGAGCAGTACTTC; cdr3_aa: CASSQVSGTYEQYF
d_call: .; v_call: TRBV7-9; cdr3_length: 14; clone_size: many; j_call: TRBJ1-4; cdr3_nt: TGTGCCAGCAGCTCCGGGACCGATAATGAAAAACTGTTTTTT; cdr3_aa: CASSSGTDNEKLFF
d_call: TRBD2; v_call: TRBV20-1; cdr3_length: 14; clone_size: many; j_call: TRBJ2-1; cdr3_nt: TGCAGTGCTAGCGGACTAGCTCTCTACAATGAGCAGTTCTTC; cdr3_aa: CSASGLALYNEQFF
d_call: .; v_call: TRBV20-1; cdr3_length: 15; clone_size: few; j_call: TRBJ2-1; cdr3_nt: TGCAGTGCTAGATCCCGAGGGGGTACCTACAATGAGCAGTTCTTC; cdr3_aa: CSARSRGGTYNEQFF
d_call: .; v_call: TRBV10-1; cdr3_length: 12; clone_size: once; j_call: TRBJ2-2; cdr3_nt: TGCGCCAGCAGTGATGGGCGGATGGAGCTGTTTTTT; cdr3_aa: CASSDGRMELFF
d_call: .; v_call: TRBV7-3; cdr3_length: 15; clone_size: many; j_call: TRBJ2-1; cdr3_nt: TGTGCCAGCAGCTTGCCAAACGAGGGATACAATGAGCAGTTCTTC; cdr3_aa: CASSLPNEGYNEQFF
d_call: .; v_call: TRBV12-3/TRBV12-4; cdr3_length: 15; clone_size: many; j_call: TRBJ1-2; cdr3_nt: TGTGCCAGCAGTCTTGCCCTGGCAGCCTACTATGGCTACACCTTC; cdr3_aa: CASSLALAAYYGYTF
d_call: TRBD1; v_call: TRBV15; cdr3_length: 14; clone_size: many; j_call: TRBJ1-5; cdr3_nt: TGTGCCACCAGCGGCTGGACAGGGGGGCAGCCCCAGCATTTT; cdr3_aa: CATSGWTGGQPQHF
d_call: .; v_call: TRBV28; cdr3_length: 14; clone_size: many; j_call: TRBJ2-7; cdr3_nt: TGTGCCACCCAAGGATCCGGGCTGTCCTACGAGCAGTACTTC; cdr3_aa: CATQGSGLSYEQYF
d_call: .; v_call: TRBV5-1; cdr3_length: 15; clone_size: many; j_call: TRBJ1-2; cdr3_nt: TGCGCCAGCAGTCCCGGGGCAGGTCGTCACTATGGCTACACCTTC; cdr3_aa: CASSPGAGRHYGYTF
d_call: TRBD2; v_call: TRBV5-6; cdr3_length: 14; clone_size: .; j_call: TRBJ2-2; cdr3_nt: TGTGCCAGCCGGCTAGCGGGTAACACCGGGGAGCTGTTTTTT; cdr3_aa: CASRLAGNTGELFF
d_call: TRBD2; v_call: TRBV7-3; cdr3_length: 16; clone_size: many; j_call: TRBJ2-3; cdr3_nt: TGTGCCAGCAGCAAAGGGACTAGCGGCCCCACAGATACGCAGTATTTT; cdr3_aa: CASSKGTSGPTDTQYF
d_call: TRBD1; v_call: TRBV12-3/TRBV12-4; cdr3_length: 14; clone_size: many; j_call: TRBJ1-1; cdr3_nt: TGTGCCAGCAGTTTTACGGCAGGGGGCACTGAAGCTTTCTTT; cdr3_aa: CASSFTAGGTEAFF
d_call: .; v_call: TRBV5-1; cdr3_length: 15; clone_size: few; j_call: TRBJ2-1; cdr3_nt: TGCGCCAGCAGCTCAGGACTGCTAGATTACAATGAGCAGTTCTTC; cdr3_aa: CASSSGLLDYNEQFF
d_call: .; v_call: TRBV6-2/TRBV6-3; cdr3_length: 14; clone_size: many; j_call: TRBJ1-6; cdr3_nt: TGTGCCAGTAGGTCCGGGACAATTAATTCACCCCTCCACTTT; cdr3_aa: CASRSGTINSPLHF
d_call: TRBD2; v_call: TRBV20-1; cdr3_length: 13; clone_size: many; j_call: TRBJ2-5; cdr3_nt: TGCAGTGCTGAGGGACTACCCTCTGTAACCCAGTACTTC; cdr3_aa: CSAEGLPSVTQYF
d_call: TRBD2; v_call: TRBV15; cdr3_length: 16; clone_size: .; j_call: TRBJ2-2; cdr3_nt: TGTGCCACCAGCGGACTAGCGGGGGTCCTCACCGGGGAGCTGTTTTTT; cdr3_aa: CATSGLAGVLTGELFF
d_call: TRBD2; v_call: TRBV27; cdr3_length: 14; clone_size: .; j_call: TRBJ2-1; cdr3_nt: TGTGCCAGCCGGACTAGCGGGCGCTACAATGAGCAGTTCTTC; cdr3_aa: CASRTSGRYNEQFF
d_call: .; v_call: TRBV12-3/TRBV12-4; cdr3_length: 15; clone_size: many; j_call: TRBJ1-5; cdr3_nt: TGTGCCAGCAGCCCTGCCTTAATTTACAATCAGCCCCAGCATTTT; cdr3_aa: CASSPALIYNQPQHF
d_call: TRBD1; v_call: TRBV25-1; cdr3_length: 15; clone_size: many; j_call: TRBJ2-5; cdr3_nt: TGTGCCAGCAGTGAATATCGGACAGGGAAAGAGACCCAGTACTTC; cdr3_aa: CASSEYRTGKETQYF
d_call: TRBD2; v_call: TRBV20-1; cdr3_length: 16; clone_size: many; j_call: TRBJ2-5; cdr3_nt: TGCAGTGCTACCCAACCTAGCGGGGGGGCCCAAGAGACCCAGTACTTC; cdr3_aa: CSATQPSGGAQETQYF
d_call: TRBD1; v_call: TRBV19; cdr3_length: 16; clone_size: .; j_call: TRBJ1-2; cdr3_nt: TGTGCCAGTATCCAAAGAGGGGGGACAGCTAACTATGGCTACACCTTC; cdr3_aa: CASIQRGGTANYGYTF
d_call: .; v_call: TRBV27; cdr3_length: 13; clone_size: many; j_call: TRBJ2-7; cdr3_nt: TGTGCCAGCAGTCCCGGGTTTTCCTACGAGCAGTACTTC; cdr3_aa: CASSPGFSYEQYF
d_call: TRBD2; v_call: TRBV20-1; cdr3_length: 16; clone_size: .; j_call: TRBJ2-2; cdr3_nt: TGCAGTGCCCGCGCTAGCGGGGGAATCGGAACCGGGGAGCTGTTTTTT; cdr3_aa: CSARASGGIGTGELFF
d_call: .; v_call: TRBV6-4; cdr3_length: 14; clone_size: many; j_call: TRBJ2-7; cdr3_nt: TGTGCCAGAACCATGAGCTGCCTTAGCTACGAGCAGTACTTC; cdr3_aa: CARTMSCLSYEQYF
d_call: TRBD2; v_call: TRBV19; cdr3_length: 15; clone_size: .; j_call: TRBJ2-2; cdr3_nt: TGTGCCAGTAGTAAAGGGACTAAAACCACCGGGGAGCTGTTTTTT; cdr3_aa: CASSKGTKTTGELFF
d_call: .; v_call: TRBV18; cdr3_length: 14; clone_size: .; j_call: TRBJ2-3; cdr3_nt: TGTGCCAGCTCACCCGGGGGTACGACAGATACGCAGTATTTT; cdr3_aa: CASSPGGTTDTQYF
d_call: .; v_call: TRBV2; cdr3_length: 16; clone_size: many; j_call: TRBJ2-4; cdr3_nt: TGTGCCAGCAGTGAGGAGACCCGAGCCGGGGTAAACATTCAGTACTTC; cdr3_aa: CASSEETRAGVNIQYF
d_call: .; v_call: TRBV12-3/TRBV12-4; cdr3_length: 13; clone_size: many; j_call: TRBJ1-1; cdr3_nt: TGTGCCAGCAGCGCACACCCGAACACTGAAGCTTTCTTT; cdr3_aa: CASSAHPNTEAFF
d_call: .; v_call: TRBV27; cdr3_length: 11; clone_size: few; j_call: TRBJ2-5; cdr3_nt: TGTGCCAGCGTCTATCAGGGGACCCAGTACTTC; cdr3_aa: CASVYQGTQYF
d_call: .; v_call: TRBV28; cdr3_length: 16; clone_size: many; j_call: TRBJ1-5; cdr3_nt: TGTGCCAGCAGCCGAACCTCCCTGGACGGGTATCAGCCCCAGCATTTT; cdr3_aa: CASSRTSLDGYQPQHF
d_call: TRBD2; v_call: TRBV2; cdr3_length: 15; clone_size: many; j_call: TRBJ2-1; cdr3_nt: TGTGCCAGCGAGGAAGTAGCGGGGGGGCTCAGTGAGCAGTTCTTC; cdr3_aa: CASEEVAGGLSEQFF
d_call: .; v_call: TRBV15; cdr3_length: 17; clone_size: many; j_call: TRBJ2-1; cdr3_nt: TGTGCCACCAGCAGAGATCCGGCCAGAACCTCCTACAATGAGCAGTTCTTC; cdr3_aa: CATSRDPARTSYNEQFF
d_call: .; v_call: TRBV9; cdr3_length: 15; clone_size: .; j_call: TRBJ2-6; cdr3_nt: TGTGCCAGCAGCCCGTCGGGTGGTGGGGCCAACGTCCTGACTTTC; cdr3_aa: CASSPSGGGANVLTF
d_call: .; v_call: TRBV20-1; cdr3_length: 13; clone_size: many; j_call: TRBJ1-3; cdr3_nt: TGCAGTGCTAGACAGCCCTCTGGAAACACCATATATTTT; cdr3_aa: CSARQPSGNTIYF
d_call: .; v_call: TRBV6-1; cdr3_length: 13; clone_size: many; j_call: TRBJ2-7; cdr3_nt: TGTGCCACCACAGATAGGGTAACCTACGAGCAGTACTTC; cdr3_aa: CATTDRVTYEQYF
d_call: .; v_call: TRBV10-3; cdr3_length: 13; clone_size: many; j_call: TRBJ1-1; cdr3_nt: TGTGCCATCATCGGGAGGGACGACACTGAAGCTTTCTTT; cdr3_aa: CAIIGRDDTEAFF
d_call: TRBD2; v_call: TRBV12-3/TRBV12-4; cdr3_length: 15; clone_size: few; j_call: TRBJ2-3; cdr3_nt: TGTGCCAGCCAGATTCATAGCGGGGGGGCAGATACGCAGTATTTT; cdr3_aa: CASQIHSGGADTQYF
d_call: TRBD1; v_call: TRBV27; cdr3_length: 16; clone_size: many; j_call: TRBJ2-7; cdr3_nt: TGTGCCAGCGGAGGTGGGGTGACAGGGATCGTCTACGAGCAGTACTTC; cdr3_aa: CASGGGVTGIVYEQYF
d_call: .; v_call: TRBV6-5; cdr3_length: 14; clone_size: many; j_call: TRBJ2-4; cdr3_nt: TGTGCCAGCAGTTACTCCGAGCTACCCTTCTCGGGGTACTTC; cdr3_aa: CASSYSELPFSGYF
d_call: TRBD2; v_call: TRBV12-3/TRBV12-4; cdr3_length: 15; clone_size: many; j_call: TRBJ2-5; cdr3_nt: TGTGCCAGCAGCCTCCTAGCGGGCCGGCCCAAGACCCAGTACTTC; cdr3_aa: CASSLLAGRPKTQYF
d_call: TRBD2; v_call: TRBV12-3/TRBV12-4; cdr3_length: 14; clone_size: many; j_call: TRBJ2-7; cdr3_nt: TGTGCCAGCAGTTTTTTCGGGGGGAACTACGAGCAGTACTTC; cdr3_aa: CASSFFGGNYEQYF
d_call: .; v_call: TRBV18; cdr3_length: 13; clone_size: few; j_call: TRBJ2-5; cdr3_nt: TGTGCCAGCTCACCCCGCCGCACGGAGACCCAGTACTTC; cdr3_aa: CASSPRRTETQYF
d_call: .; v_call: TRBV18; cdr3_length: 14; clone_size: few; j_call: TRBJ2-3; cdr3_nt: TGTGCCAGCTCAACGGGGTGGGGCACAGATACGCAGTATTTT; cdr3_aa: CASSTGWGTDTQYF
d_call: .; v_call: TRBV6-6; cdr3_length: 11; clone_size: few; j_call: TRBJ2-3; cdr3_nt: TGTGCCAGCAGAGACACAGATACGCAGTATTTT; cdr3_aa: CASRDTDTQYF
d_call: .; v_call: TRBV19; cdr3_length: 15; clone_size: few; j_call: TRBJ2-3; cdr3_nt: TGTGCCAGTAGTATGATGTGGGGGGGCGCAGATACGCAGTATTTT; cdr3_aa: CASSMMWGGADTQYF
d_call: TRBD2; v_call: TRBV27; cdr3_length: 13; clone_size: .; j_call: TRBJ2-1; cdr3_nt: TGTGCCAGCAGTTTAGGACTAGGGAATGAGCAGTTCTTC; cdr3_aa: CASSLGLGNEQFF
d_call: TRBD1; v_call: TRBV6-2/TRBV6-3; cdr3_length: 14; clone_size: few; j_call: TRBJ2-5; cdr3_nt: TGTGCCAGCAGTTATGACAGGGGCAGGGAGACCCAGTACTTC; cdr3_aa: CASSYDRGRETQYF
d_call: .; v_call: TRBV12-3/TRBV12-4; cdr3_length: 13; clone_size: many; j_call: TRBJ1-2; cdr3_nt: TGTGCCAGCGGACCCCAGGGAAGCTATGGCTACACCTTC; cdr3_aa: CASGPQGSYGYTF
d_call: .; v_call: TRBV4-3; cdr3_length: 17; clone_size: many; j_call: TRBJ2-3; cdr3_nt: TGCGCCAGCAGCCAAGAAATAAGGGAGTGGGGCCCAGATACGCAGTATTTT; cdr3_aa: CASSQEIREWGPDTQYF